One sample yielded the 18 T cell receptor beta chains listed below, sequenced in a study of OX40 agonist ivuxolimab in advanced cancers. Here immunoSEQ multiplex PCR was the method, and the copy in TCRdb shows in-frame clones only, minus some. The table includes about 61,000 clones, roughly 80% detected once. This material consisted of CD4+ or CD8+ T cells sorted from blood, taken in a trial of the OX40 agonist ivuxolimab. The receptors shown here come from an adult with an advanced solid tumor such as melanoma, head and neck, liver or kidney cancer.

CDR3 sequence reads: CASSLLPPGQATEAFF. The CDR3 coding sequence is TGCGCCAGCAGCCTACTTCCTCCGGGACAGGCCACTGAAGCTTTCTTT. This sequence joins TRBV5-1 and TRBJ1-1; 8 bases line up with TRBD1. The CDR3 consists of 16 residues. Germline V gene data show CDR1 as SGHRS and CDR2 as YFSETQ. V gave up 4 bases and J gave up 4 bases; unmatched junction bases: 12.

This sequence joins TRBV6-5 and TRBJ1-2; D perhaps matches TRBD1 (5 bases). Trimming removed 3 bases from V and 5 bases from J, with 13 bases in between. The CDR3 extends over 14 amino acids. The germline gives CDR1 MNHEY, CDR2 SVGAGI. The CDR3 nucleotides are TGTGCCAGCAGTTATCTCCAGGGTTTATATGGCTACACCTTC. Amino acids: CASSYLQGLYGYTF.

V usage is TRBV7-9 and J usage is TRBJ1-5; 8 nucleotides agree with TRBD1. The CDR3 spans 16 residues. Germline CDR1 SEHNR, CDR2 FQNEAQ (reference sequence). V trimming: 7 bases; J trimming: 1 base; junction bases outside the gene matches: 9. CDR3 sequence reads: CASTSTGQGSNQPQHF. The CDR3 DNA is TGTGCCAGCACGTCGACCGGACAGGGCAGCAATCAGCCCCAGCATTTT.

The chain couples TRBV19 to TRBJ2-2; 8 positions match TRBD1. The germline gives CDR1 LNHDA, CDR2 SQIVND (reference sequence). With 8 bases clipped from V and 8 bases from J, the junction kept 10 bases outside the gene matches. The CDR3 has 14 amino acids. For the CDR3, the DNA is TGTGCCAGTCGACCACAGGGGGAAACGGGGGAGCTGTTTTTT. Translation gives CASRPQGETGELFF.

The chain has TRBV7-2 and TRBJ1-4, with no clear D. In germline, CDR1 is SGHTA, CDR2 FQGNSA. This CDR3 has 13 residues. V lost 5 bases and J lost 5, with 9 bases in between. CDR3 residues: CASSDGPNEKLFF. The CDR3 DNA sequence: TGTGCCAGCAGCGATGGACCAAATGAAAAACTGTTTTTT.

There are a few counts of this clone. CDR3 nucleotides: TGTGCCAGTAGTCGCGCAGGCAGCACCGGGGAGCTGTTTTTT. Amino acid sequence: CASSRAGSTGELFF. The chain combines TRBV19 with TRBJ2-2; D is uncertain. Deletions cut 5 bases from V and 4 bases from J, with 11 bases between. The germline V gene has CDR1 LNHDA and CDR2 SQIVND (reference sequence). The length of the CDR3 is 14 residues.

The chain couples TRBV19 to TRBJ1-1, with 7 bases lining up with TRBD1. CDR3 length equals 16 residues. Trimming removed 6 bases from V and 0 bases from J; junction bases left unmatched: 10. Germline values: CDR1 LNHDA, CDR2 SQIVND (reference sequence). The CDR3 DNA reads as TGTGCCAGTAGCCTCGGGACAGCGATCATGAACACTGAAGCTTTCTTT. This encodes CASSLGTAIMNTEAFF.

CDR3 nucleotides: TGTGCCAGTCAGCCTGCGGGGGGCAACACCGGGGAGCTGTTTTTT. Its translation: CASQPAGGNTGELFF. V is TRBV19 and J is TRBJ2-2; 8 positions match TRBD2. J gave up 2 bases and V 8 bases, and 7 bases lay outside the gene matches. This CDR3 contains 15 residues. Germline assignment: CDR1 LNHDA and CDR2 SQIVND (reference sequence).

The count of this clone is one. The gene calls are TRBV6-1 and TRBJ1-1; D gene uncertain. CDR3 length equals 12 residues. Germline CDR1 and CDR2: MNHNS and SASEGT. Between the trimmed V and J ends, which lost 6 bases and 3 bases, there was a span of 8 bases. The CDR3 protein is CASRRGDTEAFF. CDR3 DNA sequence: TGTGCCAGCAGGCGGGGAGACACTGAAGCTTTCTTT.

This CDR3 reads CASSAGITRFF. CDR3 sequence (DNA): TGTGCCAGCAGCGCCGGGATCACCCGGTTCTTC. The chain uses TRBV6-1 and TRBJ2-1, with D possibly TRBD2 on 5 matching bases. V gave up 6 bases and J gave up 15 bases, with 15 bases separating them. Germline assignment: CDR1 MNHNS and CDR2 SASEGT. The CDR3 runs 11 residues.

The chain carries TRBV5-8 and TRBJ1-1, with 10 bases that match TRBD1. CDR3 length equals 14 residues. V shed 4 bases and J 5 bases; nucleotides not matched to a gene: 5. From germline, CDR1 is SGHTS and CDR2 YDEGEE. The CDR3 here is CASSLGQGKTEAFF. In DNA form, the CDR3 reads TGTGCCAGCAGCCTGGGACAGGGGAAGACTGAAGCTTTCTTT.

The rearrangement joins TRBV25-1 to TRBJ1-2; D gene ambiguous. Germline V gene lookup returns CDR1 MGHDK and CDR2 SYGVNS. This CDR3 region has 12 residues. The V end was cut by 6 bases, the J end by 8 bases, with 13 bases between. CDR3 residues: CASSPEPGGYTF. CDR3 coding DNA: TGTGCCAGCAGCCCGGAGCCGGGGGGCTACACCTTC.

The CDR3: CASINLSGLAGGSVGYNEQFF. Here the CDR3 DNA reads TGTGCCAGCATCAACCTCTCTGGACTAGCGGGGGGTTCGGTGGGTTACAATGAGCAGTTCTTC. The chain combines TRBV2 with TRBJ2-1; 14 positions match TRBD2. V gave up 7 bases and J gave up 4 bases; unmatched junction bases: 21. In germline, CDR1 is SNHLY, CDR2 FYNNEI. The CDR3 length is 21 residues.

The chain's CDR3 is CASSSIGLAGAETQYF. The CDR3 DNA reads as TGTGCCAGCAGCTCCATAGGACTAGCGGGGGCAGAGACCCAGTACTTC. V gene TRBV7-3 combines with J gene TRBJ2-5, with TRBD2 matching over 13 bases. Trimming at V came to 4 bases and at J to 4 bases, leaving 6 bases not matched to a gene. Germline lookup yields CDR1 SGHTA and CDR2 FQGTGA. The CDR3 spans 16 residues.

The J gene is TRBJ1-3, the V gene TRBV29-1; 7 positions agree with TRBD1. Germline trimming cut 5 bases from V and 2 bases from J; bases unmatched to any gene: 6. Per germline, CDR1 SQVTM and CDR2 ANQGSEA. CDR3 length: 14 residues. CDR3 DNA sequence: TGCAGCGTTATTCAAGACAGGGCTGGAAACACCATATATTTT. It encodes CSVIQDRAGNTIYF.

This chain uses TRBV27 with TRBJ1-2; possibly TRBD1 for D (5 bases). Trimming left V 3 bases short and J 8 bases short, with 19 bases between. CDR3 size: 15 residues. Germline-derived CDR1 and CDR2 are MNHEY and SMNVEV (reference sequence). The CDR3 region has the DNA TGTGCCAGCAGTTTTAGTTGGGAGGGAAGGGGAGGCTACACCTTC. Encoded protein: CASSFSWEGRGGYTF.

The chain has TRBV7-2 and TRBJ2-1; 11 nucleotides align to TRBD2. This CDR3 has 18 amino acids. Trimming removed 4 bases from V and 9 bases from J; junction bases left unmatched: 17. From germline, CDR1 is SGHTA and CDR2 FQGNSA. The DNA for the CDR3 is TGTGCCAGCAGCTCACTATCAAAGACTAGCGGGGTAATAGGTGAGCAGTTCTTC. This sequence encodes CASSSLSKTSGVIGEQFF.

This chain's CDR3 is CASSRRQGPSTNEKLFF. In nucleotides, the CDR3 is TGTGCCAGTAGTAGGAGACAGGGGCCCTCTACTAATGAAAAACTGTTTTTT. J is TRBJ1-4 and V is TRBV19, with 8 bases matching TRBD1. CDR1 LNHDA and CDR2 SQIVND come from the germline V gene (reference sequence). CDR3 size: 17 residues. J gave up 2 bases and V 4 bases, and 9 bases lay outside the gene matches.